Listed here are 16 T cell receptor beta chains from one sample, sequenced in a study of T cell clones after liver transplantation. This table comes from immunoSEQ multiplex PCR, and its TCRdb copy is limited to in-frame clones, with some not included. The sample shows 50,000 or so clones, less than 90% of them seen only once. Source: CD8+ T cells from blood, taken 12 months after liver transplant. The origin of the receptors is a human patient who received a liver transplant. T cells may partly derive from the graft donor.

This clone has a handful of counts. The chain links TRBV4-1 to TRBJ1-3, with D perhaps TRBD1 (6 bases). The CDR3 is made up of 15 amino acids. Germline V CDR1 and CDR2: MGHRA, YSYEKL. V shed 2 bases and J shed 3 bases, with 11 bases lying between them. CDR3 nucleotide sequence: TGCGCCAGCAGCCAATCTCGGACAGTTGGAAACACCATATATTTT. It yields the protein CASSQSRTVGNTIYF.

The chain combines TRBV11-2 with TRBJ2-1, with TRBD2 identical over 7 bases. V was clipped by 0 bases and J by 3 bases; unmatched bases: 5. This CDR3 has 16 amino acids. CDR1 is SGHAT and CDR2 is FQNNGV in the germline V gene. The CDR3 nucleotides are TGTGCCAGCAGCTTAGATCTAGCGGTGAACTACAATGAGCAGTTCTTC. This translates into CASSLDLAVNYNEQFF.

The rearrangement uses TRBV15 and TRBJ2-7; 7 bases are shared with TRBD1. The CDR3 loop spans 15 amino acids. Germline V gene data show CDR1 as LNHNV and CDR2 as YYDKDF (reference sequence). The trim removed 0 bases at V and 1 base at J, leaving 3 bases unmatched. CDR3 bases: TGTGCCACCAGCAGAGATGCGACAGGGTCCTACGAGCAGTACTTC. This gives the protein CATSRDATGSYEQYF.

This chain uses TRBV28 with TRBJ2-3; perhaps TRBD2 as D (6 bases). The CDR3 runs to 13 residues. Trimming took off 7 bases at V and 3 bases at J, with 11 bases between the two ends. The germline V gene has CDR1 MDHEN and CDR2 SYDVKM. As DNA, the CDR3 is TGTGCCAGCATGGACCGGGAGACAGATACGCAGTATTTT. Translating it yields CASMDRETDTQYF.

The J gene is TRBJ1-1, the V gene TRBV2, with D possibly being TRBD1 (5 bases). The germline V gene encodes CDR1 SNHLY and CDR2 FYNNEI. Trimming left V 6 bases short and J 0 bases short, with 11 bases between. The length of the CDR3 is 14 residues. The CDR3: CASSGTPLNTEAFF. The CDR3 DNA reads TGTGCCAGCAGCGGGACCCCTCTGAACACTGAAGCTTTCTTT.

V and J are TRBV5-1 and TRBJ2-1, with 9 bases that match TRBD2. The CDR3 extends over 16 amino acids. Unmatched junction bases numbered 8, after V lost 3 bases and J lost 4 bases. Germline CDR1 reads SGHRS; CDR2 reads YFSETQ. CDR3 nucleotides: TGCGCCAGCAGCTCCAATCTAGCGGGACCTTACAATGAGCAGTTCTTC. Residues: CASSSNLAGPYNEQFF.

The V and J genes are TRBV7-2 and TRBJ1-4; no definite D call. The CDR3 runs 15 residues. Trimming took off 6 bases at V and 4 bases at J, with 15 bases between the two ends. In germline, CDR1 is SGHTA, CDR2 FQGNSA. This CDR3 reads CASRQLPQSNEKLFF. Written as DNA, the CDR3 is TGTGCCAGCAGGCAATTGCCACAGAGTAATGAAAAACTGTTTTTT.

The V and J genes are TRBV4-1 and TRBJ2-3; no clear D. Germline values: CDR1 MGHRA, CDR2 YSYEKL. The CDR3 loop spans 13 amino acids. Trimming removed 2 bases from V and 6 bases from J, with 9 bases in between. The CDR3 here is CASSQLSADTQYF. Here the CDR3 DNA reads TGCGCCAGCAGCCAACTCTCGGCGGATACGCAGTATTTT.

In this sample, this clone turned up once. The rearrangement uses TRBV5-1 and TRBJ2-7, with D possibly called TRBD1 or TRBD2 (6 bases each). V dropped 6 bases and J dropped 5 bases, with 21 bases sitting between them. There are 15 residues in the CDR3. Germline V gene sequence: CDR1 SGHRS, CDR2 YFSETQ. For the CDR3, the DNA is TGCGCCAGCACCCCGGGGGCCGGTCGAACTAACGAGCAGTACTTC. Residues: CASTPGAGRTNEQYF.

The rearrangement uses TRBV5-4 and TRBJ2-3, with D possibly TRBD1 on 5 matching bases. The V gene's germline CDR1 is SGHNT and CDR2 YYREEE (reference sequence). V was shortened by 6 bases and J by 7 bases, with 18 bases between the two germline ends. CDR3 length: 14 residues. The CDR3 spells CASTDTLDKYTQYF. The CDR3 nucleotides read TGTGCCAGCACCGACACCCTGGACAAGTATACGCAGTATTTT.

The CDR3, as DNA: TGTGCCAGCAAGTACAGGGGGCGCAAAGCCAGTGAGCAGTTCTTC. It yields the protein CASKYRGRKASEQFF. This rearrangement joins TRBV27 to TRBJ2-1; 9 nucleotides align to TRBD1. Trimming cost V 7 bases and J 9 bases; bases outside gene matches: 13. CDR1 MNHEY and CDR2 SMNVEV come from the germline V gene (reference sequence). This CDR3 contains 15 residues.

The CDR3, as DNA: TGCGCCAGCAGCCGCTACCGACAGGCACCCGACCTTGAAGCTTTCTTT. Protein product: CASSRYRQAPDLEAFF. The genes are TRBV5-1 and TRBJ1-1; D is possibly TRBD1 (6 bases). The CDR3 spans 16 residues. The germline V gene has CDR1 SGHRS and CDR2 YFSETQ. Deletions cut 4 bases from V and 7 bases from J, with 23 bases between.

The J gene is TRBJ2-2, the V gene TRBV19; TRBD2 matches at 7 bases. The CDR3 runs to 12 residues. The V gene end was trimmed by 11 bases and the J gene end by 4 bases; junction bases not matched to a gene: 4. In germline, CDR1 is LNHDA, CDR2 SQIVND (reference sequence). The CDR3 here is CAGGRGTGELFF. The CDR3 DNA is TGTGCCGGCGGGAGAGGCACCGGGGAGCTGTTTTTT.

This sequence joins TRBV5-1 and TRBJ2-7; no definite D call. V lost 0 bases, J lost 6 bases, and 7 bases lay in between. CDR3 length: 12 amino acids. Germline V gene lookup returns CDR1 SGHRS and CDR2 YFSETQ. This CDR3 reads CASSLGLGEQYF. CDR3 nucleotides: TGCGCCAGCAGCTTGGGGCTGGGCGAGCAGTACTTC.

V gene TRBV29-1 combines with J gene TRBJ2-3; D possibly matches TRBD1 or TRBD2 (5 bases each). Germline V gives CDR1 SQVTM, CDR2 ANQGSEA. The CDR3 consists of 13 residues. Trimming removed 4 bases from V and 2 bases from J, with 10 bases in between. This CDR3 is CSVVWGYTDTQYF. Written as DNA, the CDR3 is TGCAGCGTTGTCTGGGGGTACACAGATACGCAGTATTTT.

The rearrangement joins TRBV23-1 to TRBJ2-7; D might be TRBD1 (5 bases). TRBV23-1 is marked as an open reading frame, function uncertain. The CDR3 is 15 residues long. Deletions cut 0 bases from V and 0 bases from J, with 9 bases between. The DNA of the CDR3 is TGCGCCAGCAGTCAATCGGGGCAGTCCTCCTACGAGCAGTACTTC. This encodes CASSQSGQSSYEQYF.